These 16 T cell receptor beta chains were all obtained from the same sample, sequenced in a study of shared clonotypes between healthy human individuals (TCRdb year 2020). Library prep was done by the immunoSEQ multiplex PCR assay. This immuneACCESS table, as held by TCRdb, lists in-frame sequences with V and J called but not all clones. Of the missing ones, under half trace to an unresolved V gene in checked studies; the others have no known cause. The sample table records 2,500,000 or so clones; 80% to 95% of these occur just once. Of the sample, approximately 0.41% is held by the ten largest clones. Source material: naive CD4+ T cells from PBMCs. According to the study, the label for this sample's cell subset or site signals: CD45RA+ positively selected. The source of these receptors is a man between 18 and 29 years old in good health. Some clones in this sample may be carry-over from other donors' samples.

This sequence joins TRBV5-1 and TRBJ1-1; no firm D call. The CDR3 totals 14 residues. Germline values: CDR1 SGHRS, CDR2 YFSETQ. The V and J ends lost 1 base and 0 bases respectively, with 7 bases between them. CDR3 in DNA: TGCGCCAGCAGCTTGTACCAGGTGAACACTGAAGCTTTCTTT. Protein: CASSLYQVNTEAFF.

The genes are TRBV9 and TRBJ2-7; D is unresolved. The CDR3 is made up of 14 amino acids. Germline V gene data show CDR1 as SGDLS and CDR2 as YYNGEE. The ends were cut back, 7 bases at V and 3 bases at J, with 17 bases in the middle. The CDR3 bases are TGTGCCAGCGCCCCGGCCCCAGCCAACTACGAGCAGTACTTC. It is translated as CASAPAPANYEQYF.

This clone was recorded only once. Other nucleotide sequences from this sample produce the same CDR3. The rearrangement joins TRBV7-3 to TRBJ2-5, with D maybe TRBD2 (5 bases). The germline V gene has CDR1 SGHTA and CDR2 FQGTGA. Trimming cost V 2 bases and J 4 bases, with 8 bases left between them. The CDR3 length is 13 residues. The chain's CDR3 is CASSLAGGETQYF. CDR3 nucleotides: TGTGCCAGCAGCTTAGCTGGAGGAGAGACCCAGTACTTC.

The CDR3 loop is CASSRPGLPTEKLFF. The DNA for the CDR3 is TGTGCCAGCAGCCGGCCGGGACTGCCGACTGAAAAACTGTTTTTT. The V and J genes are TRBV7-9 and TRBJ1-4, with D tentatively TRBD1 (5 bases). Germline CDR1 SEHNR, CDR2 FQNEAQ (reference sequence). This CDR3 contains 15 residues. The V end was cut by 5 bases, the J end by 7 bases, with 17 bases between.

The chain recombines TRBV11-3 with TRBJ2-3; no definite D call. V lost 5 bases and J lost 2, with 17 bases in between. Per germline, CDR1 SGHNT and CDR2 YENEEA. The CDR3 runs 16 residues. CDR3 in DNA: TGTGCCAGCAGCCAAGGACGTAGGACCTCCACAGATACGCAGTATTTT. This gives the protein CASSQGRRTSTDTQYF. Full variable domain (rest looked up from reference TRBV11-3 and TRBJ2-3): EAGVVQSPRYKIIEKKQPVAFWCNPISGHNTLYWYLQNLGQGPELLIRYENEEAVDDSQLPKDRFSAERLKGVDSTLKIQPAELGDSAVYLCASSQGRRTSTDTQYFGPGTRLTVL.

This sequence joins TRBV7-2 and TRBJ2-7; weak D call: TRBD1 (6 bases). This CDR3 has 14 residues. V lost 5 bases and J 2 bases, leaving 13 bases between the germline ends. Germline V gene sequence: CDR1 SGHTA, CDR2 FQGNSA. This chain's CDR3 is CASSRSGQPYEQYF. CDR3 DNA: TGTGCCAGCAGCCGTAGTGGACAGCCCTACGAGCAGTACTTC.

This chain links TRBV7-9 with TRBJ2-2; 7 bases agree with TRBD1. V was clipped by 3 bases and J by 5 bases; unmatched bases: 3. The CDR3 covers 14 residues. CDR1 is SEHNR and CDR2 is FQNEAQ in the germline V gene (reference sequence). Written as DNA, the CDR3 is TGTGCCAGCAGCTTGGACAGGTCAACCGGGGAGCTGTTTTTT. Its protein is CASSLDRSTGELFF. The variable domain in full, with the rest retrieved from reference TRBV7-9 and TRBJ2-2, is DTGVSQNPRHKITKRGQNVTFRCDPISEHNRLYWYRQTLGQGPEFLTYFQNEAQLEKSRLLSDRFSAERPKGSFSTLEIQRTEQGDSAMYLCASSLDRSTGELFFGEGSRLTVL.

With regard to this clone: Other DNA sequences of this sample code for an identical CDR3. V usage is TRBV5-1 and J usage is TRBJ1-1; the D gene is possibly TRBD1 (5 bases). Germline V gene data show CDR1 as SGHRS and CDR2 as YFSETQ. V was pared by 4 bases and J by 5 bases, with 15 bases between. The CDR3 runs to 14 residues. The CDR3 DNA follows: TGCGCCAGCAGCCCGGGGGGAGGAGGGACTGAAGCTTTCTTT. Amino acid sequence: CASSPGGGGTEAFF.

The chain joins TRBV19 to TRBJ2-7; D possibly matches TRBD1 or TRBD2 (7 bases each). Deletions cut 5 bases from V and 3 bases from J, with 14 bases between. Looked up from germline, CDR1 is LNHDA and CDR2 is SQIVND (reference sequence). The CDR3 runs 14 residues. This CDR3 is CASSPQGEGYEQYF. The CDR3 DNA reads TGTGCCAGTAGTCCGCAGGGGGAGGGCTACGAGCAGTACTTC.

The sample holds one count of this clone. The rearrangement links TRBV5-1 to TRBJ1-3, with D possibly matching TRBD1 (5 bases). V lost 0 bases and J 7 bases, leaving 29 bases between the germline ends. Germline values: CDR1 SGHRS, CDR2 YFSETQ. This CDR3 has 20 amino acids. CDR3 DNA: TGCGCCAGCAGCTTGGATACTATGGTTGGGAGACAGTTGATCAGGAACACCATATATTTT. Translated, it gives CASSLDTMVGRQLIRNTIYF. The whole variable domain, filled in from reference TRBV5-1 and TRBJ1-3, reads KAGVTQTPRYLIKTRGQQVTLSCSPISGHRSVSWYQQTPGQGLQFLFEYFSETQRNKGNFPGRFSGRQFSNSRSEMNVSTLELGDSALYLCASSLDTMVGRQLIRNTIYFGEGSWLTVV.

Concerning this clone itself: Other DNA sequences in this specimen translate into the identical CDR3. The chain is built from TRBV5-1 and TRBJ2-1; 8 bases are shared with TRBD2. This CDR3 is 15 amino acids long. V shed 4 bases and J 1 base; nucleotides not matched to a gene: 4. The V gene's germline CDR1 is SGHRS and CDR2 YFSETQ. The CDR3 region is CASSPASGSYNEQFF. CDR3 nucleotide sequence: TGCGCCAGCAGCCCGGCTAGCGGGTCCTACAATGAGCAGTTCTTC.

This clone has only one observation. The chain employs TRBV27 and TRBJ2-7, with D maybe TRBD2 (5 bases). Germline CDR1 is MNHEY and CDR2 is SMNVEV (reference sequence). V dropped 5 bases and J dropped 2 bases, with 13 bases sitting between them. The CDR3 spans 14 residues. This CDR3 is CASSPKPGTYEQYF. CDR3 DNA sequence: TGTGCCAGCAGTCCCAAACCCGGGACCTACGAGCAGTACTTC.

This clone was seen a single time. The rearrangement links TRBV30 to TRBJ2-1; TRBD2 matches 9 bases. Germline V lookup: CDR1 GTSNPN, CDR2 SVGIG (reference sequence). The CDR3 runs to 15 residues. V was clipped by 2 bases and J by 4 bases; unmatched bases: 6. The CDR3 region is CAWSSGTSRYNEQFF. Here the CDR3 DNA reads TGTGCCTGGAGTTCCGGGACTAGCAGATACAATGAGCAGTTCTTC.

This chain connects TRBV5-6 to TRBJ2-7, with no clear D. V gave up 0 bases and J gave up 0 bases, with 7 bases separating them. Per germline, CDR1 SGHDT and CDR2 YYEEEE. This CDR3 is built from 14 residues. The CDR3 loop reads CASSLGGNSYEQYF. CDR3 nucleotide sequence: TGTGCCAGCAGCTTGGGAGGCAACTCCTACGAGCAGTACTTC.

The chain combines TRBV21-1 with TRBJ2-7; the D call of TRBD2 is as the table states it, not checked on the DNA. TRBV21-1 is given as a pseudogene. The CDR3 runs 17 residues. The CDR3 DNA reads as TGTGCCAGCAGCGCGCCCCGTCGAGCGGAGAGCTCCTACGAGCAGTACTTC. Protein product: CASSAPRRAESSYEQYF.

The rearrangement links TRBV9 to TRBJ2-3; D unclear. Trimming removed 4 bases from V and 1 base from J, with 16 bases in between. Germline V gives CDR1 SGDLS, CDR2 YYNGEE. The CDR3 sequence is 16 residues long. This chain's CDR3 is CASSPAWAVGTDTQYF. CDR3 DNA: TGTGCCAGCAGCCCAGCCTGGGCGGTCGGCACAGATACGCAGTATTTT.